These T cell receptor beta chains were read from a single sample in a study of Graves' ophthalmopathy and Graves' hyperthyroidism. TCRdb used MiXCR to reprocess the multiplex PCR reads, holding one entry per CDR3 protein. The sample has roughly 700,000 distinct CDR3 sequences; 35% to 50% are singletons. Sequencing input: peripheral blood. The receptor source for this set is an adult man with Graves' ophthalmopathy. CDR3s include the opening cysteine and the closing phenylalanine or tryptophan. D genes are given only for firm matches. Some rows mark clone size as missing; the rest say once, few, many or name a class of expanded clone.

CDR3 DNA: TGCAGTGCTGGCCACTCCTACGAGCAGTACTTC; CDR3 protein: CSAGHSYEQYF; clone size: few; J gene: TRBJ2-7; D gene: NA; V gene: TRBV20-1; CDR3 length: 11
CDR3 DNA: TGTGCCAGCACCCCAGGGAACGAGCAGTACTTC; CDR3 protein: CASTPGNEQYF; clone size: many; J gene: TRBJ2-7; D gene: NA; V gene: TRBV7-8; CDR3 length: 11
CDR3 DNA: TGCAGTGCTAGACTCCGGGACAGCCTCTACGAGCAGTACTTC; CDR3 protein: CSARLRDSLYEQYF; clone size: NA; J gene: TRBJ2-7; D gene: TRBD1; V gene: TRBV20-1; CDR3 length: 14
CDR3 DNA: TGTGCCAGCAGCTCGGACAGGGTCGGGCAATACACCGGGGAGCTGTTTTTT; CDR3 protein: CASSSDRVGQYTGELFF; clone size: NA; J gene: TRBJ2-2; D gene: TRBD1; V gene: TRBV25-1; CDR3 length: 17
CDR3 DNA: TGTGCCAGTAGTATGCGGCGCACCGGGGAGCTGTTTTTT; CDR3 protein: CASSMRRTGELFF; clone size: few; J gene: TRBJ2-2; D gene: NA; V gene: TRBV19; CDR3 length: 13
CDR3 DNA: TGTGCCAGCAGCCTGTACTCCCGGGACAGAAATAGCAATCAGCCCCAGCATTTT; CDR3 protein: CASSLYSRDRNSNQPQHF; clone size: few; J gene: TRBJ1-5; D gene: TRBD1; V gene: TRBV11-1; CDR3 length: 18
CDR3 DNA: TGCAGCGTTGAAGATAAGGAAGGGATCTATGGCTACACCTTC; CDR3 protein: CSVEDKEGIYGYTF; clone size: many; J gene: TRBJ1-2; D gene: NA; V gene: TRBV29-1; CDR3 length: 14
CDR3 DNA: TGCAGCGTGGGGGGGACCCAGTACTTC; CDR3 protein: CSVGGTQYF; clone size: NA; J gene: TRBJ2-5; D gene: NA; V gene: TRBV29-1; CDR3 length: 9
CDR3 DNA: TGTGCCAGCAGATCCGGGACACAGAACTACGAGCATTTT; CDR3 protein: CASRSGTQNYEHF; clone size: NA; J gene: TRBJ1-5; D gene: NA; V gene: TRBV7-9; CDR3 length: 13
CDR3 DNA: TGTGCCAGCAGGGGCGCCGGGACAGGCGTCTACGAGCAGTACTTC; CDR3 protein: CASRGAGTGVYEQYF; clone size: NA; J gene: TRBJ2-7; D gene: TRBD1; V gene: TRBV10-3; CDR3 length: 15
CDR3 DNA: TGTGCCAGCAGCTTGGAGGCGGCGAGGACCTTC; CDR3 protein: CASSLEAARTF; clone size: many; J gene: TRBJ1-2; D gene: NA; V gene: TRBV5-8; CDR3 length: 11
CDR3 DNA: TGTGCCAGCAGCTTGAAAGACAGGGGGCACTATGGCTACACCTTC; CDR3 protein: CASSLKDRGHYGYTF; clone size: NA; J gene: TRBJ1-2; D gene: TRBD1; V gene: TRBV7-9; CDR3 length: 15
CDR3 DNA: TGCGCCAGCAGCCCCCGTGACAGGGATCAGCAGTACTTC; CDR3 protein: CASSPRDRDQQYF; clone size: few; J gene: TRBJ2-7; D gene: TRBD1; V gene: TRBV4-3; CDR3 length: 13
CDR3 DNA: TGTGCCAGCAGTCCAGTAGATCAGCCCCAGCATTTT; CDR3 protein: CASSPVDQPQHF; clone size: few; J gene: TRBJ1-5; D gene: NA; V gene: TRBV2; CDR3 length: 12
CDR3 DNA: TGTGCCAGCAGTTCCCCGATGAGGGGAGAGACCCAGTACTTC; CDR3 protein: CASSSPMRGETQYF; clone size: many; J gene: TRBJ2-5; D gene: NA; V gene: TRBV6-5; CDR3 length: 14
CDR3 DNA: TGTGCCAGCAGCCCCGGCAGGACCAACTACGAGCAGTACTTC; CDR3 protein: CASSPGRTNYEQYF; clone size: many; J gene: TRBJ2-7; D gene: NA; V gene: TRBV7-2; CDR3 length: 14
CDR3 DNA: TGCAGTGCTAGAGATCCGGGACAGTTGAACACTGAAGCTTTCTTT; CDR3 protein: CSARDPGQLNTEAFF; clone size: few; J gene: TRBJ1-1; D gene: TRBD1; V gene: TRBV20-1; CDR3 length: 15
CDR3 DNA: TGTGCCAGCAGCCAACTAGCGTCCAGCTCCTACGAGCAGTACTTC; CDR3 protein: CASSQLASSSYEQYF; clone size: NA; J gene: TRBJ2-7; D gene: NA; V gene: TRBV14; CDR3 length: 15
CDR3 DNA: TGTGCCAGCTCACCAGGAGCAAGTATGAACACTGAAGCTTTCTTT; CDR3 protein: CASSPGASMNTEAFF; clone size: NA; J gene: TRBJ1-1; D gene: NA; V gene: TRBV7-3; CDR3 length: 15
CDR3 DNA: TGCGCCAGCAGCCTAGCATCCAGCGGGAGGCGGGAGACCCAGTACTTC; CDR3 protein: CASSLASSGRRETQYF; clone size: many; J gene: TRBJ2-5; D gene: TRBD2; V gene: TRBV5-1; CDR3 length: 16
CDR3 DNA: TGTGCCAGCAGCTCCACAGGGGGCGCAATCTACGAGCAGTACTTC; CDR3 protein: CASSSTGGAIYEQYF; clone size: many; J gene: TRBJ2-7; D gene: TRBD1; V gene: TRBV7-2; CDR3 length: 15
CDR3 DNA: TGTGCCAGCAGCGTCACAGGGGCCAGGAACACTGAAGCTTTCTTT; CDR3 protein: CASSVTGARNTEAFF; clone size: few; J gene: TRBJ1-1; D gene: TRBD1; V gene: TRBV7-9; CDR3 length: 15
CDR3 DNA: TGTGCCAGCAGCCTGGAGGGCGGGAGAAGGGGGCAGTACTTC; CDR3 protein: CASSLEGGRRGQYF; clone size: NA; J gene: TRBJ2-7; D gene: TRBD2; V gene: TRBV4-2; CDR3 length: 14
CDR3 DNA: TGTGCCAGCAGTTCTTCCTGGGGGGCTGGAAGTGGCTACACCTTC; CDR3 protein: CASSSSWGAGSGYTF; clone size: NA; J gene: TRBJ1-2; D gene: NA; V gene: TRBV25-1; CDR3 length: 15
CDR3 DNA: TGTGCCAGCAGCAAACCTAGCGGCCCCTACGAGCAGTACTTC; CDR3 protein: CASSKPSGPYEQYF; clone size: NA; J gene: TRBJ2-7; D gene: TRBD2; V gene: TRBV5-4; CDR3 length: 14
CDR3 DNA: TGTGCCAGACGCGGCGCCGACAGACCAAACACTGAAGCTTTCTTT; CDR3 protein: CARRGADRPNTEAFF; clone size: many; J gene: TRBJ1-1; D gene: NA; V gene: TRBV2; CDR3 length: 15
CDR3 DNA: TGCAGCGTTCAGGGGAGCGGGGAGCTGTTTTTT; CDR3 protein: CSVQGSGELFF; clone size: few; J gene: TRBJ2-2; D gene: NA; V gene: TRBV29-1; CDR3 length: 11
CDR3 DNA: TGCGCCAGCAGCCAATTAGGGCTGGGAAACACCATATATTTT; CDR3 protein: CASSQLGLGNTIYF; clone size: NA; J gene: TRBJ1-3; D gene: NA; V gene: TRBV4-1; CDR3 length: 14
CDR3 DNA: TGTGCCAGCAGCTTAGCTGGGCGGCTGAGCTCCTACGAGCAGTACTTC; CDR3 protein: CASSLAGRLSSYEQYF; clone size: NA; J gene: TRBJ2-7; D gene: NA; V gene: TRBV7-2; CDR3 length: 16
CDR3 DNA: TGCGCCAGCAGTGGAACACGTAGGAGCACTGAAGCTTTCTTT; CDR3 protein: CASSGTRRSTEAFF; clone size: NA; J gene: TRBJ1-1; D gene: NA; V gene: TRBV10-1; CDR3 length: 14
CDR3 DNA: TGTGCCAGCAGTTCCACAGGGTACCAGCAGTACTTC; CDR3 protein: CASSSTGYQQYF; clone size: few; J gene: TRBJ2-7; D gene: NA; V gene: TRBV2; CDR3 length: 12
CDR3 DNA: TGTGCCAGCAGTGTAGCGGGAGCAGGAGAGCAGTACTTC; CDR3 protein: CASSVAGAGEQYF; clone size: many; J gene: TRBJ2-7; D gene: TRBD2; V gene: TRBV2; CDR3 length: 13
CDR3 DNA: TGTGCCAGCAGTTTGGGCTTTCCCCGCTGGACCGGGGAGCTGTTTTTT; CDR3 protein: CASSLGFPRWTGELFF; clone size: NA; J gene: TRBJ2-2; D gene: NA; V gene: TRBV25-1; CDR3 length: 16
CDR3 DNA: TGCGCCAGCAGCTTGGAATACGGGGAGCTGTTTTTT; CDR3 protein: CASSLEYGELFF; clone size: few; J gene: TRBJ2-2; D gene: NA; V gene: TRBV5-1; CDR3 length: 12
CDR3 DNA: TGCAGTGCTAGTTCTGATTCCTACGAGCAGTACTTC; CDR3 protein: CSASSDSYEQYF; clone size: few; J gene: TRBJ2-7; D gene: NA; V gene: TRBV20-1; CDR3 length: 12
CDR3 DNA: TGTGCCAGCAGTTTACGGGAGGTGGAGACCCAGTACTTC; CDR3 protein: CASSLREVETQYF; clone size: few; J gene: TRBJ2-5; D gene: TRBD2; V gene: TRBV12-3/TRBV12-4; CDR3 length: 13
CDR3 DNA: TGTGCCATCAGTGAGCCAACCTCCTACGGAAACACCATATATTTT; CDR3 protein: CAISEPTSYGNTIYF; clone size: NA; J gene: TRBJ1-3; D gene: NA; V gene: TRBV10-3; CDR3 length: 15
CDR3 DNA: TGCAGTCCTAAAAATCAGCCCCAGCATTTT; CDR3 protein: CSPKNQPQHF; clone size: few; J gene: TRBJ1-5; D gene: NA; V gene: TRBV20-1; CDR3 length: 10
CDR3 DNA: TGTGCCAGCAGTGAACAGGGTATGCGTACCATATATTTT; CDR3 protein: CASSEQGMRTIYF; clone size: NA; J gene: TRBJ1-3; D gene: NA; V gene: TRBV6-5; CDR3 length: 13
CDR3 DNA: TGCAGCGTTGGGTCGGGGACGGGCAATCAGCCCCAGTACTTC; CDR3 protein: CSVGSGTGNQPQYF; clone size: once; J gene: TRBJ2-5; D gene: NA; V gene: TRBV29-1; CDR3 length: 14
CDR3 DNA: TGTGCCAGCAGCCCCCGGGACAGCGAAAAACTGTTTTTT; CDR3 protein: CASSPRDSEKLFF; clone size: many; J gene: TRBJ1-4; D gene: TRBD1; V gene: TRBV7-9; CDR3 length: 13
CDR3 DNA: TGTGCCACCAGTGAACCGGGACACAACTATGGCTACACCTTC; CDR3 protein: CATSEPGHNYGYTF; clone size: once; J gene: TRBJ1-2; D gene: NA; V gene: TRBV24-1; CDR3 length: 14
CDR3 DNA: TGCGCCAGCAGACAGGGGGCAAACGAGCAGTACTTC; CDR3 protein: CASRQGANEQYF; clone size: many; J gene: TRBJ2-7; D gene: TRBD1; V gene: TRBV5-1; CDR3 length: 12
CDR3 DNA: TGTGCCAGCAGCCAAGACTCAACAGGGGGACGGTACGAGCAGTACTTC; CDR3 protein: CASSQDSTGGRYEQYF; clone size: few; J gene: TRBJ2-7; D gene: TRBD1; V gene: TRBV14; CDR3 length: 16